This T cell receptor beta chain is drawn from a study of patients and donors after allogeneic stem cell transplantation (dated by TCRdb to 2020 to 2022). About this clonotype: Its antigen remains unidentified. No base quality information exists; no much larger clone differs at one position.

Library generation was performed with RT-PCR. Sequenced using a NextSeq 550. The public sequencing data were trimmed at Q25 with fastp and processed into clonotypes with MiXCR by TCRdb, which kept only in-frame beta chains. Under each unique CDR3 protein, matching rows form one entry showing the most common genes and DNA. The sample yields 800,000 to 1,000,000 distinct CDR3 sequences; 15% to 20% were counted once. About 6% of the sample is taken by the ten largest. The sample taken for sequencing was blood, either unsorted or a sorted T cell fraction (not recorded which). This receptor was obtained from a human donor who was either an allogeneic HSCT recipient or a stem cell or donor lymphocyte infusion donor (not recorded which). It is not recorded whose cells these are; they may come from a transplant donor.

The CDR3 protein sequence reads: CATSRGRRAYEQYF. The base sequence is TGTGCCACCAGCAGAGGAAGGCGAGCCTACGAGCAGTACTTC. The rearrangement joined TRBV15 to TRBJ2-7; no confident D gene assignment can be made. V and J lose 1 base and 2 bases, and a span of 9 bases separates them. The CDR3 goes from the cysteine to the phenylalanine over 14 residues. This entry keeps only the CDR3 DNA: 42 bases, framed from base 1. According to the germline V gene (reference sequence), CDR1 reads LNHNV and CDR2 reads YYDKDF.